One T cell receptor beta chain is described in this entry. This record belongs to a study of glioma-infiltrating T cells after dendritic cell vaccination. The CDR3 spans 16 residues. V trimming: 0 bases; J trimming: 4 bases; junction bases outside the gene matches: 1. Germline-derived CDR1 and CDR2 are PRHDT and FYEKMQ (reference sequence). The protocol was immunoSEQ multiplex PCR, while the TCRdb copy is restricted to in-frame clones and leaves out a portion. Of fewer than 45,000 clones in the sample, about 80% are singletons; the top ten hold roughly 7.7%. The chain recombines TRBV13 with TRBJ2-1; 12 bases align to TRBD2. The TCR originated in a human donor with glioblastoma. The source material was blood, sampled before dendritic cell vaccination. In DNA form, the CDR3 reads TGTGCCAGCAGCTTAGGCGGGACTAGCGGGTACAATGAGCAGTTCTTC. Translating gives CASSLGGTSGYNEQFF.